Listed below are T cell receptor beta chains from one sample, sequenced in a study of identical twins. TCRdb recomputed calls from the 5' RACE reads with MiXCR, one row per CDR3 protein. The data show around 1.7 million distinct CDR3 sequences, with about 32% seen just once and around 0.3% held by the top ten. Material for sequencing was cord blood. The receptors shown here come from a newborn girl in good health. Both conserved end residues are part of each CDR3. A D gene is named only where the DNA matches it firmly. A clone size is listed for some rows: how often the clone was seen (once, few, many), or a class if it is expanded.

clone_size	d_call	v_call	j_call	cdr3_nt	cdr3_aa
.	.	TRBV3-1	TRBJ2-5	TGTGCCAGCAGCCATCTCAATGAGCAGTACTTC	CASSHLNEQYF
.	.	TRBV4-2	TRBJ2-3	TGTGCCAGCAGCCAAGTTCATCTCAGCACAGATACGCAGTATTTT	CASSQVHLSTDTQYF
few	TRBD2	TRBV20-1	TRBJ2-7	TGCAGTGCTAGTGCCTTACGACTAGCGGGAGAGAGGAACGAGCAGTACTTC	CSASALRLAGERNEQYF
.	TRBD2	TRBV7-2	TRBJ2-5	TGTGCCGGCAGCTTAGCGTGGCTAGCGGGGAGCCGTCAGACCCAGTACTTC	CAGSLAWLAGSRQTQYF
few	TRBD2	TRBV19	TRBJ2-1	TGTGCCAGTAGTGTCTTCGGACTAGCGAGTAATGAGCAGTTCTTC	CASSVFGLASNEQFF
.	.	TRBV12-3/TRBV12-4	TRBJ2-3	TGTGCCAGCAGTTTGGGAGCAGATATGCAGTATTTT	CASSLGADMQYF
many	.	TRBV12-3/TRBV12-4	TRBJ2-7	TGTGCCAGCAGTTTAATGGTAGGGAAGCAGTACTTC	CASSLMVGKQYF
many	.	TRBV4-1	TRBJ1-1	TGCGCCAGCAGCCAAGACAGGGGCTACACTGAAGCTTTCTTT	CASSQDRGYTEAFF
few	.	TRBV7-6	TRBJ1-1	TGTGCCAGCAGCCCGGACAGCTCTGAAGCTTTCTTT	CASSPDSSEAFF
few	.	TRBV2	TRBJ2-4	TGTGCCAGCAGGCCACTAGACCTGCAGTACTTC	CASRPLDLQYF
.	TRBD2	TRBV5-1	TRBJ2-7	TGCGCCAGCAGCTTGGCGGGGACTAGCGCAAGCTCCTACAATGAGCAGTACTTC	CASSLAGTSASSYNEQYF
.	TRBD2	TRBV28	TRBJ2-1	TGTGCCAGCAGCAGCACGTCTGGACTAGCGGGCCTCAATGAGCAGTTCTTC	CASSSTSGLAGLNEQFF
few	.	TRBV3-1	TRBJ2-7	TGTGCCAGCAGCCCCTATCGCTCCTACGAGCAGTACTTC	CASSPYRSYEQYF
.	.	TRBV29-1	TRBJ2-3	TGCAGCGCTGTGCGAGATACGCAGTATTTT	CSAVRDTQYF
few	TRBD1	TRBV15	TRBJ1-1	TGTGCCACCAGCGTCACAGGGGCAAGGAACACTGAAGCTTTCTTT	CATSVTGARNTEAFF
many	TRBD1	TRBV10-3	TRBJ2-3	TGTGCCATCAGTGTCATACAGGGGGCTGAAGATACGCAGTATTTT	CAISVIQGAEDTQYF
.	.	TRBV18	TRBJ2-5	TGTGCCAGCTCACTTGAGGGACCCACGCTGTATTTGGGAGAGACCCAGTACTTC	CASSLEGPTLYLGETQYF
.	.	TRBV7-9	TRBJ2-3	TGTGCCAGCAGCTTGATGACCGACCATATCAGTAAAGATACGCAGTATTTT	CASSLMTDHISKDTQYF
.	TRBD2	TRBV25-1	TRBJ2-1	TGTGCCAGCAGTGTTGGACGAGCGGGGGCCTTTTACAATGAGCAGTTCTTC	CASSVGRAGAFYNEQFF
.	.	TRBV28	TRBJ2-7	TGTGCCAGCAGTCCTCACAGCTCCTACAATGAGCAGTACTTC	CASSPHSSYNEQYF
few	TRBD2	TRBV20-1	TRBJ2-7	TGCAGTGCTAGAGGGACTAGTTGGTCCTACGAGCAGTACTTC	CSARGTSWSYEQYF
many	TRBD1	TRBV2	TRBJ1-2	TGTGCCAGCAGTGGCTTCCCCGACAGGGTCTATAGCTATGGCTACACCTTC	CASSGFPDRVYSYGYTF
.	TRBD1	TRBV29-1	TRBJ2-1	TGCAGCGTTGTGGACAGGAGCTCCTACAATGAGCAGTTCTTC	CSVVDRSSYNEQFF
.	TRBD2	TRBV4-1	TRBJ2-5	TGCGCCAGCAGCCAGGACGGGACTACACTCTTGCAGTACTTC	CASSQDGTTLLQYF
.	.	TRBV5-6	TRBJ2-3	TGTGCCAGCACCAAGCAGGTGGGAGATACGCAGTATTTT	CASTKQVGDTQYF
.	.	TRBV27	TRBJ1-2	TGTGCCAGCAGTTTAGGGGTCCCAGGACGTGGCTACACCTTC	CASSLGVPGRGYTF
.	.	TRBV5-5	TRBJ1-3	TGTGCCAGCAGCCCCCGAATCACTGGAAACACCATATATTTT	CASSPRITGNTIYF
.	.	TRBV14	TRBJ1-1	TGTGCCAGCAGCCAAGGGGGCTGGATGAACACTGAAGCTTTCTTT	CASSQGGWMNTEAFF
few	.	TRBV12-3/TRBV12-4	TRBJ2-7	TGTGCCAGCAGTTTTTGGTCGACAGCTGCTAACGAGCAGTACTTC	CASSFWSTAANEQYF
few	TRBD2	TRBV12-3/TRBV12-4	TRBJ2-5	TGTGCCAGCAGTTTTGGACTAGCGGGAGGCAGGGAGCAGTACTTC	CASSFGLAGGREQYF
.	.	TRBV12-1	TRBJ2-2	TGTGCCAGCAGCTTTGCGTATCGAGCGGGAGAACACGGGGAGCTGTTTTTT	CASSFAYRAGEHGELFF
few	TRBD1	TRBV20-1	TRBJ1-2	TGCAGTGCCGATAAAGGGGGCTTCTATGGCTACACCTTC	CSADKGGFYGYTF
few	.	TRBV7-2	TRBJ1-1	TGTGCCAGCAGCTTAAATACCCAGACAGGCTTAAACACTGAAGCTTTCTTT	CASSLNTQTGLNTEAFF
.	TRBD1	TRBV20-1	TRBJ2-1	TGCAGTGCTAGACCCACGCCCCGGGACAGGGGCTCCTACAATGAGCAGTTCTTC	CSARPTPRDRGSYNEQFF
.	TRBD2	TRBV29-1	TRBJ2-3	TGCAGCGTCCAGACTAGCGGGAGCACAGATACGCAGTATTTT	CSVQTSGSTDTQYF
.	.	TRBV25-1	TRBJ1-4	TGTGCCAGCAGCGGATGGGGCGGAAATGAAAAACTGTTTTTT	CASSGWGGNEKLFF
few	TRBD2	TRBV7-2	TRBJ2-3	TGTGCCAGCAGCTTAGTAGGTCCGGGAGGAGGGGAAGATACGCAGTATTTT	CASSLVGPGGGEDTQYF
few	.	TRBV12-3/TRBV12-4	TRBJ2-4	TGTGCCAGCAGGATAACAGGGCGGATTCAGTACTTC	CASRITGRIQYF
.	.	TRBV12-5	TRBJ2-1	TGTGCTAGTGGTTGGGGGAATGAGCAGTTCTTC	CASGWGNEQFF
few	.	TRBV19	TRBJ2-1	TGTGCCAGTACTAGCTTCTACAATGAGCAGTTCTTC	CASTSFYNEQFF
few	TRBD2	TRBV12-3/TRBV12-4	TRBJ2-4	TGTGCCACCTCAATGGGAGGGAGTCGAAACATTCAGTACTTC	CATSMGGSRNIQYF
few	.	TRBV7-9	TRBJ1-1	TGTGCCAGCAGCTTGGGGGGGTTGGCTGAAGCTTTCTTT	CASSLGGLAEAFF
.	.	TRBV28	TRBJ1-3	TGTGCCAGCAGTTTAGGACCGGGGACTATCTCTGGAAACACCATATATTTT	CASSLGPGTISGNTIYF
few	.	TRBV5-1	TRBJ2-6	TGCGCCAGCAGCGCCCCAGTTGGGGCTGGGGCCAACGTCCTGACTTTC	CASSAPVGAGANVLTF
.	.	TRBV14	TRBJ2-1	TGTGCCAGCAGCCAAGCAAATCGGGGGGCCCAGTTCTTC	CASSQANRGAQFF
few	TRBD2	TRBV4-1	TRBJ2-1	TGCGCCAGCAGCCAACCACGGACTAGTGGGGAGTTCTTC	CASSQPRTSGEFF
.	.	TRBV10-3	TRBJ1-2	TGTGCCATCAGTGCCGGACAGCGTCTGTTTAACTATGGCTACACCTTC	CAISAGQRLFNYGYTF
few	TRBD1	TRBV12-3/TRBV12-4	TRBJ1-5	TGTGCCAGCAGAAGAGACAGGGACCGGGCTTATAGCAATCAGCCCCAGCATTTT	CASRRDRDRAYSNQPQHF
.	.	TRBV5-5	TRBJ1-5	TGTGCCAGCAGCTTGGGGGTCGGGGGCGCAGGCAATCAGCCCCAGCATTTT	CASSLGVGGAGNQPQHF
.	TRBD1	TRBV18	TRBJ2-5	TGTGCCAGCTCACCACTGGACGCGATGACAGGGCAAGAGACCCAGTACTTC	CASSPLDAMTGQETQYF
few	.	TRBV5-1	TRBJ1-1	TGCGCCAGCAGCTCTCCAAGGGGGAACACTGAAGCTTTCTTT	CASSSPRGNTEAFF
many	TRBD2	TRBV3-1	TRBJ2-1	TGTGCCAGCAGCCGACTAGCGGGAGTCGATGAGCAGTTCTTC	CASSRLAGVDEQFF
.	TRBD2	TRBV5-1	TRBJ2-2	TGCGCCAGCAGCTTGGTCCTAGCGGGGGAACCACGAGGGGAGCTGTTTTTT	CASSLVLAGEPRGELFF
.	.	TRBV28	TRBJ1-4	TGTGCCAGCGGTCTAGTGGGAGATGGTAATGAAAAACTGTTTTTT	CASGLVGDGNEKLFF
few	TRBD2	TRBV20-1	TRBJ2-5	TGCAGTGCTAGGAAGGCTAGCGGGATTCAAGAGACCCAGTACTTC	CSARKASGIQETQYF